This T cell receptor (beta chain) was identified in a study of CD8+CD57+ T cells in acquired aplastic anemia listed by TCRdb under 2018. For the wider study: On average, sorted CD4+ and CD8+ cells yielded 3.2 ug of extracted DNA, with a range of roughly 0.19 to 27.4 ug. A CD8+CD57+ expansion meant a frequency higher than the mean frequency seen in healthy subjects. What the study reported, not specific to this receptor: Twenty-nine CD8+ CDR3 sequences were shared between patients and controls but appeared highly expressed in patients and within their immunodominant clones. Between patients and healthy controls, no significant difference in CD8+ Simpson's diversity was found (P=0.060).

Sequences SGHRS (CDR1) and YFSETQ (CDR2) are obtained from the germline V gene. Trimming removed 2 bases from V and 3 bases from J, leaving 11 bases between the germline ends. The CDR3 measures 14 amino acids from cysteine to phenylalanine. Only the CDR3 DNA stays, 42 bases, in frame from base 1. Worth noting for this clonotype: The antigen this receptor binds is unknown. Base-call qualities are not available, and no considerably larger clone is one nucleotide away.

TCR beta VDJ combination and CDR3 sequence profiling used genomic DNA as the template. TCR repertoire sequencing was run on an Illumina HiSeq 2000. As for the authors' bioinformatics: TRBV/TRBJ rearrangement plots, CDR3 size and DJ length profiles, and Simpson's diversity index were used to evaluate the repertoires. The most abundant DNA sequence in the deep sequencing data was taken as the immunodominant clone. CDR3 amino acid sequences were screened for sharing across subjects and compared with published repertoires and the VDJdb database. The public reads were reanalyzed by TCRdb: fastp trimming at Q25, MiXCR alignment, in-frame beta chains only. One record per CDR3 amino acid sequence lists the most common genes and DNA. The V and J calls, along with clone size, are taken from TCRdb and not from the paper's own processing. The sample table holds some 140,000 distinct CDR3 sequences, of which about 50% were seen once. The top ten hold over 9.5% of the sample.

Flow cytometry had shown CD8+CD57+ cell expansion in the patients selected for sequencing. Severe acquired aplastic anemia was diagnosed in all patients according to International Study of Aplastic Anemia and Agranulocytosis and Camitta criteria. Patients had received no therapy at the time of blood sampling. The study deep-sequenced TCR repertoires of sorted CD4+ and CD8+ blood T cells from severe aplastic anemia patients and healthy subjects. In the USA, patient enrollment took place under clinicaltrials.gov protocols 00001620, 01623167, 00001397, 00071045, 00081523 and 00961064. Ficoll-Paque density gradient centrifugation was used to isolate peripheral blood mononuclear cells. CD4+ and CD8+ T cells were sorted by FACS or magnetic beads before DNA extraction.

The material sequenced was sorted CD4+, CD8+, or CD8+CD57+ T cells (not recorded which) from PBMCs. The receptor was derived from a human donor with aplastic anemia. The sequence links TRBV5-1 to TRBJ1-2, with the D gene too uncertain to name. Here is the DNA: TGCGCCAGCAGCTTAATGCCCTCAGACTATGGCTACACCTTC. Its coded protein is CASSLMPSDYGYTF.